This T cell receptor (beta chain) was recovered during a study of CD8+ T cells in alopecia areata. At the level of the study: Oral tofacitinib, 5 to 10 mg twice daily, was given in an open-label trial.

Once RNA had been extracted, it was reverse transcribed into cDNA to act as the sequencing template. Using immunoSEQ multiplex PCR, the repertoire was profiled, and TCRdb retains in-frame clones only, with some absent. The sample holds about 200,000 clones, 55% to 75% seen once. Findings and limits, study-wide: Just one nonresponder means the tie between baseline CD8+ expansion and response stays uncertain. Expanded CD8+ clones among the top 100, as well as scalp clonality, were significantly decreased by tofacitinib. Mouse data revealed clearer TCR sharing than patient data did, a gap possibly tied to HLA.

This CDR3 has 12 residues. CDR1 and CDR2 (germline): MNHEY, SVGAGI. Trimming took 6 bases from V and 7 from J, leaving 13 bases between them. Treatment noted: oral pan-JAK inhibitor, 5-10 mg twice daily. Comment on this clone: The antigen is undetermined.

Source: CD4+ T cells sorted from blood, taken at week 24, from a patient treated with tofacitinib. The rearrangement links TRBV6-5 to TRBJ2-7; D gene uncertain. The receptor's source is a human donor with alopecia areata. CDR3 residues: CASRKTPLEQYF. The CDR3 DNA sequence: TGTGCCAGCAGAAAGACACCGCTGGAGCAGTACTTC.